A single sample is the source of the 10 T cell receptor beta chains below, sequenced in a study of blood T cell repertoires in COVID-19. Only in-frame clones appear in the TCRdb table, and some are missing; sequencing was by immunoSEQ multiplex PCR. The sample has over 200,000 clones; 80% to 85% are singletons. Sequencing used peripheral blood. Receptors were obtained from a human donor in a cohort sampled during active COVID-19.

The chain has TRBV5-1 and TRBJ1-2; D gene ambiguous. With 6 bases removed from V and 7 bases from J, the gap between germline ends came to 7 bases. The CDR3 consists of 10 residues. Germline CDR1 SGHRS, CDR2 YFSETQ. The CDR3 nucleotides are TGCGCCAGCATGAGTCCTGGCTACACCTTC. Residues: CASMSPGYTF.

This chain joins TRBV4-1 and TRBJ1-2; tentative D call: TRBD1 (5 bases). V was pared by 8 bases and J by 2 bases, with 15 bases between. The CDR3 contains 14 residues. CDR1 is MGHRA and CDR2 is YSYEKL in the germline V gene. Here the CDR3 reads CASGSPGGNYGYTF. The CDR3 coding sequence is TGCGCCAGCGGATCCCCCGGGGGGAACTATGGCTACACCTTC.

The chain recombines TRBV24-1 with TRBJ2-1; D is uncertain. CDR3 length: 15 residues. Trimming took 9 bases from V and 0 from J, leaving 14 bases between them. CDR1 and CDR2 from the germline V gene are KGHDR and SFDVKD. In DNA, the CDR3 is TGTGCCACCTATGCTGCCAGATGCTCCTACAATGAGCAGTTCTTC. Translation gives CATYAARCSYNEQFF.

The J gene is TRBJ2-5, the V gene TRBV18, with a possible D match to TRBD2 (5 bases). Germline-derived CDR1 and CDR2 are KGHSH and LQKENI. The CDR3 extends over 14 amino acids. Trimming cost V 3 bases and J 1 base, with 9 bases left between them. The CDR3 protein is CASSPWSGQETQYF. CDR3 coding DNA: TGTGCCAGCTCACCCTGGAGCGGCCAAGAGACCCAGTACTTC.

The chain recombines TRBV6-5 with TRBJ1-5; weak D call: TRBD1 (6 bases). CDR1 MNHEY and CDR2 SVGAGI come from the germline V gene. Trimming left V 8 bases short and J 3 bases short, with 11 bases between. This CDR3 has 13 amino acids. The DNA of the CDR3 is TGTGCCAGCGTGGACAGTCTCAATCAGCCCCAGCATTTT. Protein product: CASVDSLNQPQHF.

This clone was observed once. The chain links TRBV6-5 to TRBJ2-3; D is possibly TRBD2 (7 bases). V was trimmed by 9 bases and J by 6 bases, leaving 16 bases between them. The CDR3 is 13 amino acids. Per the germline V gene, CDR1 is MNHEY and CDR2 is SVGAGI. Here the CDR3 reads CASMRGGRDTQYF. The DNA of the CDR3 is TGTGCCAGTATGAGGGGGGGGAGGGATACGCAGTATTTT.

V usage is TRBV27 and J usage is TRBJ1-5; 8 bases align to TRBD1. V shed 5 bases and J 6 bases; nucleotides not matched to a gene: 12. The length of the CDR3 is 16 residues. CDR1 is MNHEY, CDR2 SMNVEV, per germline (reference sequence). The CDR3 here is CASSTLRTGMSQPQHF. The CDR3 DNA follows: TGTGCCAGCAGTACCCTCCGGACAGGGATGAGTCAGCCCCAGCATTTT.

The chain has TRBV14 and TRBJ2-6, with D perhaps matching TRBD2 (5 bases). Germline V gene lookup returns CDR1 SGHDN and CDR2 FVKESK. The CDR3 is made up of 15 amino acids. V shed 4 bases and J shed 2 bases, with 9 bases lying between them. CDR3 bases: TGTGCCAGCAGCCCCAGGACTGCTGGGGCCAACGTCCTGACTTTC. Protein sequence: CASSPRTAGANVLTF.

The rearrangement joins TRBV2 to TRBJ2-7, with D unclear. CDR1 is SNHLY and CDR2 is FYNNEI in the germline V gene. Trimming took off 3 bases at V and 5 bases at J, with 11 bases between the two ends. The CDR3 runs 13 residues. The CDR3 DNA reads TGTGCCAGCAGTGACAGGCTCATCCACGAGCAGTACTTC. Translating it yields CASSDRLIHEQYF. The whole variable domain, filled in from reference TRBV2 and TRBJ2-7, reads EPEVTQTPSHQVTQMGQEVILRCVPISNHLYFYWYRQILGQKVEFLVSFYNNEISEKSEIFDDQFSVERPDGSNFTLKIRSTKLEDSAMYFCASSDRLIHEQYFGPGTRLTVT.

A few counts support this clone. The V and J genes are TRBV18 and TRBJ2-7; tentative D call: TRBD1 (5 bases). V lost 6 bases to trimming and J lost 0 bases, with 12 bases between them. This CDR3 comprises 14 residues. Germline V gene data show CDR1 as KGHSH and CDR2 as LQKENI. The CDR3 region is CASSPLDSSYEQYF. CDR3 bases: TGTGCCAGCTCGCCTCTTGACAGCTCCTACGAGCAGTACTTC.